Listed here is a single TCR beta chain. The CDR3 length is 15 residues. The V end lost 3 bases, the J end lost 1 base, and 12 bases lay between the germline ends. CDR1 SGHTA and CDR2 FQGNSA come from the germline V gene. Recruits, aged about 18 to 95 years, lived in some 25 US areas. Clinical history reported by participants formed the basis on which cohorts were assigned. This sample stems from a study of blood T cell repertoires in COVID-19. Study at large: Italy, Spain and the United States were the sources of the convalescent and acute COVID-19 samples.

In the source study's methods: The assay estimated nucleated cells by amplifying reference gene primers. Using immunoSEQ multiplex PCR, the repertoire was profiled, and TCRdb retains in-frame clones only, with some absent. V and J calls and clone size follow that table, whereas D and trimming were derived from the DNA. The sample consists of more than 250,000 clones, approximately 83% of them appearing once. The receptor was derived from a man aged 25 to 45 who had recovered from COVID-19. The gene calls are TRBV7-2 and TRBJ1-2; D may be TRBD1 (5 bases). Material: PBMCs or T cells enriched from blood (not recorded which). The CDR3 loop reads CASSFRQPINYGYTF. CDR3 in DNA: TGTGCCAGCAGCTTTCGACAGCCTATTAACTATGGCTACACCTTC. Combining the CDR3 with reference TRBV7-2 and TRBJ1-2 gives the whole variable domain GAGVSQSPSNKVTEKGKDVELRCDPISGHTALYWYRQSLGQGLEFLIYFQGNSAPDKSGLPSDRFSAERTGGSVSTLTIQRTQQEDSAVYLCASSFRQPINYGYTFGSGTRLTVV.